This T cell receptor (beta chain) is drawn from a study of chemoradiotherapy in HPV16-positive cancers. Sequencing used immunoSEQ multiplex PCR; TCRdb keeps in-frame clones, though not all of them. The sample includes 8,000 or so clones, approximately 70% seen only once; the top ten take around 21%. The count of this clone is one. V was clipped by 7 bases and J by 4 bases; unmatched bases: 9. The V gene's germline CDR1 is MNHNY and CDR2 SVGAGI (reference sequence). The CDR3 is made up of 14 amino acids. J is TRBJ2-5 and V is TRBV6-6, with 7 bases identical to TRBD2. The TCR was taken from a human donor with HPV-associated anogenital cancer. The sample was taken from a patient who underwent chemoradiotherapy. CDR3 protein: CASTLGRGTETQYF. The CDR3 DNA reads TGTGCCAGCACCTTAGGGCGGGGGACAGAGACCCAGTACTTC.